This T cell receptor beta chain was captured in a study of cytomegalovirus exposure and HLA in healthy donors. The PCR made use of 60 Vbeta and 13 Jbeta primers. TCRdb keeps only in-frame clones here, not all; method: immunoSEQ multiplex PCR. The profile covers over 200,000 clones, with around four fifths appearing a single time and over 0.5% taken by the ten largest. The CDR3 has 14 residues. Germline-derived CDR1 and CDR2 are SGHTA and FQGNSA. V gave up 4 bases and J gave up 1 base; unmatched junction bases: 3. With regard to this clone: The antigen is undetermined.

Study-wide findings and caveats: Presence/absence analyses rested on an assumption that sequencing depth was roughly uniform across donors. In a later analysis, TCR beta V- and J-gene trimming showed a link to a missense DCLRE1C variant.

Sample: PBMCs. The receptor comes from a woman aged 40 to 50 in good health and CMV-seronegative. This chain links TRBV7-2 with TRBJ2-7; 8 bases match TRBD1. The CDR3 DNA is TGTGCCAGCAGCTCGGACAGGGTATCCTACGAGCAGTACTTC. Its translation is CASSSDRVSYEQYF.